What follows are 9 T cell receptor beta chains derived from one specimen sequenced in a study of cytomegalovirus exposure and HLA in healthy donors. The PCR employed 60 Vbeta primers together with 13 Jbeta primers. TCRdb keeps only in-frame clones here, not all; method: immunoSEQ multiplex PCR. This table has about 90,000 clones, less than 65% appearing once. The sequenced material came from PBMCs. Receptors originate from a woman younger than 45 in good health and CMV-seropositive.

The chain carries TRBV2 and TRBJ1-4; D is possibly TRBD1 (6 bases). Trimming removed 4 bases from V and 6 bases from J, with 9 bases in between. CDR1 and CDR2 (germline): SNHLY, FYNNEI. The CDR3 totals 13 residues. CDR3 nucleotide sequence: TGTGCCAGCAGTGGGGGGCTGTATGAAAAACTGTTTTTT. Translating gives CASSGGLYEKLFF.

The rearrangement uses TRBV18 and TRBJ1-1, with D hard to call. CDR3 length: 16 residues. CDR1 is KGHSH, CDR2 LQKENI, per germline. Trimming stripped 7 bases from V and 4 bases from J, with 22 bases between. CDR3: CASCPAGSRGFTEAFF. As DNA, the CDR3 is TGTGCCAGCTGCCCGGCCGGTTCGAGAGGGTTCACTGAAGCTTTCTTT.

V gene TRBV11-3 combines with J gene TRBJ2-1; 9 positions match TRBD1. Trimming removed 5 bases from V and 4 bases from J; junction bases left unmatched: 9. The germline V gene encodes CDR1 SGHNT and CDR2 YENEEA. The CDR3 covers 16 residues. CDR3 coding DNA: TGTGCCAGCAGCCCCTCGTCGGGACAGGGATACAATGAGCAGTTCTTC. It translates to CASSPSSGQGYNEQFF.

This chain uses TRBV6-1 with TRBJ1-2; D is ambiguous. Germline V gives CDR1 MNHNS, CDR2 SASEGT. The V end was cut by 8 bases, the J end by 2 bases, with 12 bases between. The CDR3 is 13 residues long. The CDR3 sequence: CASRMGGNYGYTF. CDR3 DNA: TGTGCCAGCCGCATGGGAGGCAACTATGGCTACACCTTC.

The chain couples TRBV7-3 to TRBJ2-7; 9 bases fit TRBD1. CDR1 and CDR2 from the germline V gene are SGHTA and FQGTGA. V lost 5 bases, J lost 3 bases, and 5 bases stayed unmatched. The CDR3 consists of 14 residues. CDR3 sequence reads: CASSPTGGGYEQYF. The CDR3 coding sequence is TGTGCCAGCAGCCCGACAGGGGGAGGCTACGAGCAGTACTTC.

The chain couples TRBV6-6 to TRBJ1-5, with 10 bases that match TRBD1. From germline, CDR1 is MNHNY and CDR2 SVGAGI (reference sequence). The CDR3 has 15 amino acids. The V gene end was trimmed by 5 bases and the J gene end by 6 bases; junction bases not matched to a gene: 7. The CDR3 bases are TGTGCCAGCAGTCAGGGACAGGGGCTGCTTCAGCCCCAGCATTTT. It specifies CASSQGQGLLQPQHF.

This chain links TRBV19 with TRBJ2-1; the match to TRBD2 covers 7 bases. V was clipped by 3 bases and J by 6 bases; unmatched bases: 8. This CDR3 region has 15 residues. Germline CDR1 LNHDA, CDR2 SQIVND (reference sequence). This CDR3 reads CASSILQRGSNEQFF. CDR3 bases: TGTGCCAGTAGTATCCTCCAGCGGGGAAGCAATGAGCAGTTCTTC.

The rearrangement uses TRBV7-9 and TRBJ2-3; perhaps TRBD1 as D (7 bases). The V gene's germline CDR1 is SEHNR and CDR2 FQNEAQ (reference sequence). The CDR3 is 16 amino acids. Trimming left V 2 bases short and J 3 bases short, with 15 bases between. The CDR3 DNA is TGTGCCAGCAGCTTATCAGGGTCAGGGGGGACAGATACGCAGTATTTT. Translating gives CASSLSGSGGTDTQYF.

The genes are TRBV19 and TRBJ2-7, with 8 positions matching TRBD2. The CDR3 has 17 residues. After removal of 5 bases from V and 6 bases from J, the junction contained 18 bases not matched to a gene. Germline CDR1 and CDR2: LNHDA and SQIVND (reference sequence). CDR3 loop: CASSPRGGGRTRAEQYF. The CDR3 DNA reads as TGTGCCAGTAGTCCCCGGGGGGGAGGACGGACCAGGGCCGAGCAGTACTTC.